Shown below are 16 T cell receptor beta chains from a single sample sequenced in a study of glioma-infiltrating T cells. TCR alpha and beta CDR3 regions were amplified from RNA using iRepertoire nested multiplex PCR. In TCRdb, the multiplex PCR reads were re-called with MiXCR into one record per CDR3 protein. The repertoire has 40,000 or so distinct CDR3 sequences, about 20% of them found once; the top ten carry around 6.7%. Sample: glioma tissue, nonneoplastic brain tissue, or PBMCs (not recorded which). The receptors were sampled from a human donor with low-grade glioma or glioblastoma, undergoing nonglioma brain surgery, or in good health (not recorded which).

There are many counts of this clonotype. The J gene is TRBJ2-5, the V gene TRBV7-9; tentatively, D is TRBD2 (6 bases). The CDR3 length is 16 residues. V lost 7 bases to trimming and J lost 5 bases, with 23 bases between them. Looked up from germline, CDR1 is SEHNR and CDR2 is FQNEAQ (reference sequence). Written as DNA, the CDR3 is TGTGCCAGCACCCTGCTGGAGGGTTCGGGGATGGAGACCCAGTACTTC. Its translation: CASTLLEGSGMETQYF.

At least ten counts were recorded for this clonotype. The chain is built from TRBV14 and TRBJ1-1; a weak D match, TRBD1 (6 bases). This CDR3 has 14 amino acids. CDR1 SGHDN and CDR2 FVKESK come from the germline V gene. V was clipped by 4 bases and J by 5 bases, with 14 bases between them. CDR3 residues: CASSPLGAGTEAFF. CDR3 nucleotides: TGTGCCAGCAGCCCTCTGGGGGCAGGTACTGAAGCTTTCTTT.

This clonotype was observed a few times. The genes are TRBV29-1 and TRBJ2-7; TRBD2 is a possible D gene (6 bases). Germline CDR1 is SQVTM and CDR2 is ANQGSEA. V lost 1 base, J lost 2 bases, and 18 bases lay in between. This CDR3 spans 16 amino acids. This CDR3 is CSVEVTGWRDTYEQYF. CDR3 in DNA: TGCAGCGTTGAAGTTACTGGGTGGCGGGATACCTACGAGCAGTACTTC.

This clonotype is classed as medium-sized. V gene TRBV6-1 combines with J gene TRBJ1-5; 9 nucleotides match TRBD1. Germline assignment: CDR1 MNHNS and CDR2 SASEGT. The CDR3 is made up of 15 amino acids. The V gene end was trimmed by 8 bases and the J gene end by 4 bases; junction bases not matched to a gene: 9. The CDR3 loop is CASYLGGQGNQPQHF. The CDR3 coding sequence is TGTGCCAGCTACCTAGGGGGACAGGGAAATCAGCCCCAGCATTTT.

This clonotype was picked up a small number of times. A much larger clone is a single base away; this may be a read error. The J gene is TRBJ1-1, the V gene TRBV20-1, with D possibly matching TRBD1 (5 bases). Trimming removed 1 base at V and 3 bases at J, with 9 bases between. Per germline, CDR1 DFQATT and CDR2 SNEGSKA (reference sequence). This CDR3 is 13 amino acids long. The CDR3 nucleotides read TGCAGTGCTAGAGGTACGGGGCACACTGAAGCTTTCTTT. Translation: CSARGTGHTEAFF.

Comments on this clonotype: This may be a read error, as it is one base from a much larger clone. V usage is TRBV18 and J usage is TRBJ1-1; 9 positions match TRBD1. Looked up from germline, CDR1 is KGHSH and CDR2 is LQKENI. Unmatched junction bases numbered 7, after V lost 6 bases and J lost 5 bases. The CDR3 spans 14 residues. The CDR3: CASSSRQGETEAFF. As DNA, the CDR3 is TGTGCCAGCTCGTCGAGACAGGGGGAGACTGAAGCTTTCTTT.

This clonotype was observed a handful of times. The chain uses TRBV29-1 and TRBJ1-4, with 12 bases that match TRBD1. The J segment lost 7 bases and the V segment lost 3 bases, leaving 6 bases of the junction unmatched. This CDR3 comprises 15 residues. The germline V gene has CDR1 SQVTM and CDR2 ANQGSEA. The CDR3 loop is CSVDLTGQGAEKLFF. The CDR3, as DNA: TGCAGCGTTGATTTGACGGGACAGGGGGCTGAAAAACTGTTTTTT.

This clonotype was recorded at least ten times. CDR3 sequence (DNA): TGCGCCAGCAGCTCAAAGGTCACTGCAGATACGCAGTATTTT. This encodes CASSSKVTADTQYF. V usage is TRBV5-1 and J usage is TRBJ2-3; unclear D gene. This CDR3 region has 14 residues. CDR1 is SGHRS and CDR2 is YFSETQ in the germline V gene. V dropped 3 bases and J dropped 4 bases, with 12 bases sitting between them. Full variable domain (remainder filled in from reference TRBV5-1 and TRBJ2-3): KAGVTQTPRYLIKTRGQQVTLSCSPISGHRSVSWYQQTPGQGLQFLFEYFSETQRNKGNFPGRFSGRQFSNSRSEMNVSTLELGDSALYLCASSSKVTADTQYFGPGTRLTVL.

This clonotype was observed many times. The chain combines TRBV7-9 with TRBJ2-1; no reliable D call. The CDR3 extends over 14 amino acids. Trimming cost V 2 bases and J 3 bases, with 8 bases left between them. Germline V gene sequence: CDR1 SEHNR, CDR2 FQNEAQ (reference sequence). The CDR3 DNA reads TGTGCCAGCAGCTTAAGGTGGGACTACAATGAGCAGTTCTTC. Translation: CASSLRWDYNEQFF.

There are many counts of this clonotype. The chain carries TRBV28 and TRBJ1-5; 9 bases map to TRBD1. Germline trimming cut 5 bases from V and 4 bases from J; bases unmatched to any gene: 9. The germline V gene encodes CDR1 MDHEN and CDR2 SYDVKM. The CDR3 loop spans 16 amino acids. CDR3 DNA: TGTGCCAGCAGTCCCGACCGGGACAGGGCGAATCAGCCCCAGCATTTT. Protein sequence: CASSPDRDRANQPQHF.

Details on this clonotype: This may come from a read error, since a much larger clone is one base off. The rearrangement joins TRBV12-3 or TRBV12-4 to TRBJ2-5, with D unresolved. The V gene lost 7 bases and the J gene lost 5 bases, with 8 bases spanning the gap. This CDR3 is 11 amino acids long. The CDR3 loop reads CASTARETQYF. Written as DNA, the CDR3 is TGTGCCAGCACTGCCAGGGAGACCCAGTACTTC.

J is TRBJ2-5 and V is TRBV18; no clear D. The V and J ends lost 2 bases and 4 bases respectively, with 11 bases between them. Germline CDR1 reads KGHSH; CDR2 reads LQKENI. This CDR3 has 14 residues. The CDR3 here is CASSPSARGETQYF. CDR3 in DNA: TGTGCCAGCTCACCATCAGCGCGAGGAGAGACCCAGTACTTC.

The chain is built from TRBV30 and TRBJ2-5; D is possibly TRBD1 or TRBD2 (5 bases each). Per germline, CDR1 GTSNPN and CDR2 SVGIG (reference sequence). V gave up 2 bases and J gave up 3 bases, with 13 bases separating them. This CDR3 contains 14 residues. In DNA form, the CDR3 reads TGTGCCTGGAGTCTCAATTGGGGGAAAGAGACCCAGTACTTC. Amino acids: CAWSLNWGKETQYF. The full variable domain, rest sourced from reference TRBV30 and TRBJ2-5, is SQTIHQWPATLVQPVGSPLSLECTVEGTSNPNLYWYRQAAGRGLQLLFYSVGIGQISSEVPQNLSASRPQDRQFILSSKKLLLSDSGFYLCAWSLNWGKETQYFGPGTRLLVL.

This clonotype was seen ten or more times. The V and J genes are TRBV4-1 and TRBJ1-1; 8 bases line up with TRBD1. The CDR3 contains 16 residues. With 4 bases clipped from V and 0 bases from J, the junction kept 7 bases outside the gene matches. CDR1 and CDR2 (germline): MGHRA, YSYEKL. The CDR3 DNA is TGCGCCAGCAGCCGGCCACCGACAGGGGTGAACACTGAAGCTTTCTTT. This sequence encodes CASSRPPTGVNTEAFF.

The sample holds many counts of this clonotype. V is TRBV28 and J is TRBJ1-6; D might be TRBD1 (5 bases). CDR3 length: 13 residues. The germline V gene encodes CDR1 MDHEN and CDR2 SYDVKM. V was shortened by 6 bases and J by 19 bases, with 22 bases between the two germline ends. This CDR3 is CASSTQSGTPSHF. DNA for the CDR3: TGTGCCAGCAGCACTCAGTCCGGGACCCCTTCTCACTTT.

With regard to this clonotype: Its ends do not fully match the called genes, so a read error is possible. The chain links TRBV27 to TRBJ2-1, with TRBD2 matching over 9 bases. Looked up from germline, CDR1 is MNHEY and CDR2 is SMNVEV (reference sequence). This CDR3 comprises 14 residues. The CDR3 sequence: CVSSLSGGYNEQLF. CDR3 coding DNA: TGTGTCAGCAGTCTCAGCGGGGGGTACAATGAGCAGCTCTTT.